The 30 T cell receptor beta chains below come from one sample, sequenced in a study of regulatory and conventional T cells in RAG deficiency. Generated by immunoSEQ multiplex PCR, the TCRdb table keeps only in-frame clones and is missing some. The table lists about 6,700 clones, roughly 86% of them singletons. This same sample was also part of a study on regulatory T cells. As that report states: Primers: 52 TRBV forward and 13 TRBJ reverse.

Sequences were obtained from CD8+ T cells sorted from blood. All receptors derive from a human donor in good health.

The rearrangement joins TRBV4-2 to TRBJ2-1, with 10 bases lining up with TRBD2. The CDR3 loop spans 18 amino acids. The J segment lost 4 bases and the V segment lost 3 bases, leaving 12 bases of the junction unmatched. Germline V gene lookup returns CDR1 LGHNA and CDR2 YNFKEQ. The DNA for the CDR3 is TGTGCCAGCAGCCAGGTCCTATCCGGGACTAGCGCTTACAATGAGCAGTTCTTC. This encodes CASSQVLSGTSAYNEQFF.

The table lists this clone with a few counts. The CDR3 coding sequence is TGTGCCAGTAGTTCTACGGACAGAGTCGAGCAGTTCTTC. Translating gives CASSSTDRVEQFF. The chain links TRBV19 to TRBJ2-1, with D possibly TRBD1 on 6 matching bases. The CDR3 loop spans 13 amino acids. V was cut by 5 bases and J by 10 bases, with 15 bases left in between. Per germline, CDR1 LNHDA and CDR2 SQIVND (reference sequence).

The genes are TRBV5-8 and TRBJ2-3; 9 positions agree with TRBD1. The V gene's germline CDR1 is SGHTS and CDR2 YDEGEE. The CDR3 loop spans 15 amino acids. Trimming took 4 bases from V and 2 from J; bases not matched to a gene: 5. The CDR3: CASSPGTGITDTQYF. In nucleotides, the CDR3 is TGTGCCAGCAGCCCCGGGACAGGGATCACAGATACGCAGTATTTT.

The chain is built from TRBV13 and TRBJ1-1, with D uncertain. Looked up from germline, CDR1 is PRHDT and CDR2 is FYEKMQ (reference sequence). With 4 bases removed from V and 1 base from J, the gap between germline ends came to 7 bases. This CDR3 spans 13 amino acids. CDR3 amino acids: CASSSQTNTEAFF. The CDR3 DNA reads as TGTGCCAGCAGCTCACAGACGAACACTGAAGCTTTCTTT.

This rearrangement joins TRBV10-1 to TRBJ1-2; maybe TRBD1 (5 bases). Germline V gene data show CDR1 as WNHNN and CDR2 as SYGVQD (reference sequence). The length of the CDR3 is 15 residues. Deletions cut 0 bases from V and 4 bases from J, with 12 bases between. DNA for the CDR3: TGCGCCAGCAGTGAGTCGCCAGGGCCACTCTATGGCTACACCTTC. It specifies CASSESPGPLYGYTF.

The chain uses TRBV27 and TRBJ1-1; D uncertain. The CDR3 consists of 11 residues. Deletions cut 8 bases from V and 11 bases from J, with 15 bases between. Germline loops: CDR1 MNHEY, CDR2 SMNVEV (reference sequence). For the CDR3, the DNA is TGTGCCAGCGGTCGGAGCAGGCGGGCTTTCTTT. It codes for CASGRSRRAFF.

The chain joins TRBV9 to TRBJ2-3, with D unresolved. The CDR3 runs 13 residues. Trimming took 4 bases from V and 7 from J, leaving 13 bases between them. Germline CDR1 reads SGDLS; CDR2 reads YYNGEE. In DNA, the CDR3 is TGTGCCAGCAGCCCACCCCCAACCCATACGCAGTATTTT. It translates to CASSPPPTHTQYF. Looking up the rest from reference TRBV9 and TRBJ2-3 gives the full variable domain: DSGVTQTPKHLITATGQRVTLRCSPRSGDLSVYWYQQSLDQGLQFLIQYYNGEERAKGNILERFSAQQFPDLHSELNLSSLELGDSALYFCASSPPPTHTQYFGPGTRLTVL.

The genes are TRBV10-3 and TRBJ1-5, with TRBD1 as a possible D gene (5 bases). Trimming shortened V by 0 bases and J by 5 bases, and 17 bases separated the two germline ends. CDR1 ENHRY and CDR2 SYGVKD come from the germline V gene. CDR3 length: 17 amino acids. CDR3 protein: CAISESRGGGRDQPQHF. The DNA for the CDR3 is TGTGCCATCAGTGAGTCGAGGGGAGGAGGGAGGGATCAGCCCCAGCATTTT.

The gene calls are TRBV28 and TRBJ2-3, with D tentatively TRBD1 or TRBD2 (5 bases each). Trimming left V 3 bases short and J 3 bases short, with 13 bases between. CDR1 and CDR2 (germline): MDHEN, SYDVKM. The CDR3 sequence is 15 residues long. In DNA form, the CDR3 reads TGTGCCAGCAGTTTGATAAGAGGGGTGACAGATACGCAGTATTTT. This sequence encodes CASSLIRGVTDTQYF.

The chain carries TRBV5-6 and TRBJ1-1; perhaps TRBD1 as D (5 bases). This CDR3 is built from 14 residues. Trimming cost V 4 bases and J 6 bases, with 16 bases left between them. Looked up from germline, CDR1 is SGHDT and CDR2 is YYEEEE. The CDR3 DNA sequence: TGTGCCAGCAGCGGACCGGGGGGGTCTCCTGAAGCTTTCTTT. It translates to CASSGPGGSPEAFF.

The rearrangement joins TRBV7-3 to TRBJ2-7; D gene unclear. The CDR3 runs to 14 residues. Deletions cut 4 bases from V and 4 bases from J, with 14 bases between. CDR1 is SGHTA and CDR2 is FQGTGA in the germline V gene. CDR3 DNA sequence: TGTGCCAGCAGCTACAGCTCGGCGATATACGAGCAGTACTTC. It specifies CASSYSSAIYEQYF.

This chain uses TRBV6-5 with TRBJ1-2; TRBD1 might be the D (5 bases). There are 14 residues in the CDR3. V was trimmed by 6 bases and J by 2 bases, leaving 13 bases between them. Germline CDR1 MNHEY, CDR2 SVGAGI. CDR3 DNA: TGTGCCAGCAGCCAACCGGGGCCAAACTATGGCTACACCTTC. Translating gives CASSQPGPNYGYTF.

This rearrangement joins TRBV7-6 to TRBJ2-5; 8 bases map to TRBD1. This CDR3 has 14 amino acids. Germline loops: CDR1 SGHVS, CDR2 FNYEAQ. After removal of 7 bases from V and 2 bases from J, the junction contained 6 bases not matched to a gene. The CDR3 DNA sequence: TGTGCCAGCAAAGGGACAGGTACACAAGAGACCCAGTACTTC. Translated, it gives CASKGTGTQETQYF.

V gene TRBV19 combines with J gene TRBJ2-7, with D possibly TRBD2 on 6 matching bases. Germline loops: CDR1 LNHDA, CDR2 SQIVND (reference sequence). The CDR3 extends over 13 amino acids. V shed 6 bases and J shed 1 base, with 10 bases lying between them. The CDR3 sequence is CASRGGLSYEQYF. In nucleotides, the CDR3 is TGTGCCAGTAGGGGAGGACTTTCCTACGAGCAGTACTTC.

CDR3 protein: CASSYSRQANTEAFF. Written as DNA, the CDR3 is TGTGCCAGCAGTTACTCCCGACAGGCGAACACTGAAGCTTTCTTT. This rearrangement joins TRBV6-5 to TRBJ1-1, with D tentatively TRBD1 (6 bases). Per the germline V gene, CDR1 is MNHEY and CDR2 is SVGAGI. This CDR3 spans 15 amino acids. The V and J ends lost 0 bases and 1 base respectively, with 9 bases between them.

The chain recombines TRBV29-1 with TRBJ2-5; 10 bases map to TRBD2. V trimming: 6 bases; J trimming: 5 bases; junction bases outside the gene matches: 9. Germline V gene sequence: CDR1 SQVTM, CDR2 ANQGSEA. This CDR3 region has 14 residues. The CDR3 bases are TGCAGCGTATATAGCGGGGGGCCGGGTGAGACCCAGTACTTC. This gives the protein CSVYSGGPGETQYF.

The genes are TRBV6-1 and TRBJ1-1; weak D call: TRBD1 (5 bases). Germline values: CDR1 MNHNS, CDR2 SASEGT. V shed 5 bases and J shed 5 bases, with 15 bases lying between them. CDR3 length: 14 residues. The chain's CDR3 is CASSPRWEGTEAFF. In DNA, the CDR3 is TGTGCCAGCAGTCCCCGGTGGGAGGGGACTGAAGCTTTCTTT.

V is TRBV5-1 and J is TRBJ2-1; 7 nucleotides align to TRBD1. The CDR3 has 13 amino acids. Trimming cost V 0 bases and J 7 bases; bases outside gene matches: 1. Germline CDR1 is SGHRS and CDR2 is YFSETQ. CDR3 nucleotides: TGCGCCAGCAGCTTGGACAGGGGTAATGAGCAGTTCTTC. Amino acid sequence: CASSLDRGNEQFF.

This rearrangement joins TRBV10-3 to TRBJ1-6; no firm D call. The germline V and J ends were trimmed by 3 bases and 9 bases, with 21 bases remaining between them. CDR1 is ENHRY and CDR2 is SYGVKD in the germline V gene. The CDR3 covers 17 residues. CDR3 nucleotide sequence: TGTGCCATCAGTGAAATGAGAATAGGAGGCGTCCTTTCACCCCTCCACTTT. It translates to CAISEMRIGGVLSPLHF.

The chain carries TRBV5-4 and TRBJ1-5; D uncertain. V lost 9 bases to trimming and J lost 5 bases, with 9 bases between them. The germline CDR1 and CDR2 sequences are SGHNT and YYREEE (reference sequence). This CDR3 comprises 11 residues. The CDR3 loop reads CANPQYQPQHF. The DNA for the CDR3 is TGTGCCAACCCCCAATATCAGCCCCAGCATTTT.

This clone occurred once. The rearrangement joins TRBV4-1 to TRBJ1-1; D is possibly TRBD1 (6 bases). Germline V gives CDR1 MGHRA, CDR2 YSYEKL. V was trimmed by 0 bases and J by 8 bases, leaving 13 bases between them. This CDR3 comprises 14 residues. The CDR3 region has the DNA TGCGCCAGCAGCCAAGATTGGGGGCAGGGGGAAGCTTTCTTT. Its protein is CASSQDWGQGEAFF.

This sequence joins TRBV5-4 and TRBJ2-7; D gene uncertain. The CDR3 covers 13 residues. The germline V and J ends were trimmed by 4 bases and 0 bases, with 8 bases remaining between them. Germline-derived CDR1 and CDR2 are SGHNT and YYREEE (reference sequence). DNA for the CDR3: TGTGCCAGCAGCCCCTCTTACTCCTACGAGCAGTACTTC. It codes for CASSPSYSYEQYF.

This clone was counted a few times. V and J are TRBV2 and TRBJ2-7; tentative D call: TRBD2 (6 bases). The CDR3 spans 13 residues. V was shortened by 6 bases and J by 0 bases, with 9 bases between the two germline ends. Germline CDR1 is SNHLY and CDR2 is FYNNEI. The CDR3 sequence is CASRRGGSYEQYF. The DNA of the CDR3 is TGTGCCAGCAGGAGGGGAGGCTCCTACGAGCAGTACTTC.

The V gene is TRBV27, the J gene TRBJ2-1; perhaps TRBD2 as D (6 bases). The CDR3 totals 16 residues. Germline V gene lookup returns CDR1 MNHEY and CDR2 SMNVEV (reference sequence). The V and J ends lost 6 bases and 6 bases respectively, with 21 bases between them. The CDR3 is CASSPIWGELGNEQFF. DNA of the CDR3: TGTGCCAGCAGCCCAATATGGGGGGAACTAGGCAATGAGCAGTTCTTC.

This clone was detected only a few times. The V and J genes are TRBV18 and TRBJ2-7; D is possibly TRBD2 (6 bases). The CDR3 consists of 12 residues. The V and J ends lost 3 bases and 4 bases respectively, with 7 bases between them. The germline CDR1 and CDR2 sequences are KGHSH and LQKENI. Here the CDR3 reads CASSPGGYEQYF. The CDR3 DNA sequence: TGTGCCAGCTCACCGGGGGGTTACGAGCAGTACTTC.

This chain connects TRBV6-5 to TRBJ1-5; D gene uncertain. Germline V gene sequence: CDR1 MNHEY, CDR2 SVGAGI. The CDR3 contains 13 residues. Trimming took 0 bases from V and 7 from J, leaving 7 bases between them. CDR3 loop: CASSYSPGQPQHF. The CDR3 DNA reads TGTGCCAGCAGTTACTCACCAGGCCAGCCCCAGCATTTT.

This clone has only one observation. V and J are TRBV28 and TRBJ2-4; 9 nucleotides line up with TRBD2. The V gene end was trimmed by 3 bases and the J gene end by 0 bases; junction bases not matched to a gene: 6. Germline CDR1 and CDR2: MDHEN and SYDVKM. The CDR3 loop spans 17 amino acids. CDR3 nucleotide sequence: TGTGCCAGCAGTTTGGCGGGGGGGACTCTAGCCAAAAACATTCAGTACTTC. Its translation: CASSLAGGTLAKNIQYF.

Only a few counts were recorded for this clone. The V call is TRBV30, the J call TRBJ1-6, with a tentative D call TRBD1 (6 bases). V was pared by 3 bases and J by 8 bases, with 14 bases between. Germline assignment: CDR1 GTSNPN and CDR2 SVGIG (reference sequence). The CDR3 is made up of 14 amino acids. CDR3 in DNA: TGTGCCTGGAGCTCGGGGGCAGGTTATTCACCCCTCCACTTT. Residues: CAWSSGAGYSPLHF. The full variable domain, with the rest looked up from reference TRBV30 and TRBJ1-6, is SQTIHQWPATLVQPVGSPLSLECTVEGTSNPNLYWYRQAAGRGLQLLFYSVGIGQISSEVPQNLSASRPQDRQFILSSKKLLLSDSGFYLCAWSSGAGYSPLHFGNGTRLTVT.

This chain connects TRBV11-3 to TRBJ2-3; 8 nucleotides align to TRBD1. V gave up 5 bases and J gave up 6 bases; unmatched junction bases: 13. Germline V gene sequence: CDR1 SGHNT, CDR2 YENEEA. The CDR3 extends over 16 amino acids. CDR3 in amino acids: CASSIRQGSKSDTQYF. CDR3 DNA sequence: TGTGCCAGCAGCATCCGACAGGGGTCCAAGTCGGATACGCAGTATTTT.

The gene calls are TRBV9 and TRBJ1-4; D gene ambiguous. CDR3 size: 14 residues. V was cut by 2 bases and J by 4 bases, with 9 bases left in between. The germline V gene encodes CDR1 SGDLS and CDR2 YYNGEE. CDR3 sequence: CASSVYEFNEKLFF. In DNA, the CDR3 is TGTGCCAGCAGCGTGTACGAGTTTAATGAAAAACTGTTTTTT.